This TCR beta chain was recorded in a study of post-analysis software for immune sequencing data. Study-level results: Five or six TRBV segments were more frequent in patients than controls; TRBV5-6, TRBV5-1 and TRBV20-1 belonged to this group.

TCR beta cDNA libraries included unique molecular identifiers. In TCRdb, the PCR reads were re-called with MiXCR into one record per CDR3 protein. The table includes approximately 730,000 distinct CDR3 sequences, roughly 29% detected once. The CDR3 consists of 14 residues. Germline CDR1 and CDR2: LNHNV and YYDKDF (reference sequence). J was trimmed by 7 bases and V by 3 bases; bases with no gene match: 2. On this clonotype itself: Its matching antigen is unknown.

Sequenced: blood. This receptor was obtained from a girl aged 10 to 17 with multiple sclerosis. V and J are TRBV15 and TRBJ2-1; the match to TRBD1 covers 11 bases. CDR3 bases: TGTGCCACCAGCAGGAGGGACAGGGGGAATGAGCAGTTCTTC. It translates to CATSRRDRGNEQFF.